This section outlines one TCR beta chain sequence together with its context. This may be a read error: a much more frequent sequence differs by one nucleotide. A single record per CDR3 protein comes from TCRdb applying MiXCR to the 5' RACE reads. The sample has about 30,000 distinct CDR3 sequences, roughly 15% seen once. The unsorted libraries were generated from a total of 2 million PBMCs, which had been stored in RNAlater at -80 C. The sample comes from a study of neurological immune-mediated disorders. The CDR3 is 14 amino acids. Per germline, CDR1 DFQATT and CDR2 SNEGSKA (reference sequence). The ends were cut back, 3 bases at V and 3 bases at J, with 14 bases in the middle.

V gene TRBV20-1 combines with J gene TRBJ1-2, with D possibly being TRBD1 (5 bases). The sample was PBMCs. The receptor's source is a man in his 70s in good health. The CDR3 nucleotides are TGCAGTGCTAGGATGGCAGGGCAAGACTATGGCTACACCTTC. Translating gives CSARMAGQDYGYTF.